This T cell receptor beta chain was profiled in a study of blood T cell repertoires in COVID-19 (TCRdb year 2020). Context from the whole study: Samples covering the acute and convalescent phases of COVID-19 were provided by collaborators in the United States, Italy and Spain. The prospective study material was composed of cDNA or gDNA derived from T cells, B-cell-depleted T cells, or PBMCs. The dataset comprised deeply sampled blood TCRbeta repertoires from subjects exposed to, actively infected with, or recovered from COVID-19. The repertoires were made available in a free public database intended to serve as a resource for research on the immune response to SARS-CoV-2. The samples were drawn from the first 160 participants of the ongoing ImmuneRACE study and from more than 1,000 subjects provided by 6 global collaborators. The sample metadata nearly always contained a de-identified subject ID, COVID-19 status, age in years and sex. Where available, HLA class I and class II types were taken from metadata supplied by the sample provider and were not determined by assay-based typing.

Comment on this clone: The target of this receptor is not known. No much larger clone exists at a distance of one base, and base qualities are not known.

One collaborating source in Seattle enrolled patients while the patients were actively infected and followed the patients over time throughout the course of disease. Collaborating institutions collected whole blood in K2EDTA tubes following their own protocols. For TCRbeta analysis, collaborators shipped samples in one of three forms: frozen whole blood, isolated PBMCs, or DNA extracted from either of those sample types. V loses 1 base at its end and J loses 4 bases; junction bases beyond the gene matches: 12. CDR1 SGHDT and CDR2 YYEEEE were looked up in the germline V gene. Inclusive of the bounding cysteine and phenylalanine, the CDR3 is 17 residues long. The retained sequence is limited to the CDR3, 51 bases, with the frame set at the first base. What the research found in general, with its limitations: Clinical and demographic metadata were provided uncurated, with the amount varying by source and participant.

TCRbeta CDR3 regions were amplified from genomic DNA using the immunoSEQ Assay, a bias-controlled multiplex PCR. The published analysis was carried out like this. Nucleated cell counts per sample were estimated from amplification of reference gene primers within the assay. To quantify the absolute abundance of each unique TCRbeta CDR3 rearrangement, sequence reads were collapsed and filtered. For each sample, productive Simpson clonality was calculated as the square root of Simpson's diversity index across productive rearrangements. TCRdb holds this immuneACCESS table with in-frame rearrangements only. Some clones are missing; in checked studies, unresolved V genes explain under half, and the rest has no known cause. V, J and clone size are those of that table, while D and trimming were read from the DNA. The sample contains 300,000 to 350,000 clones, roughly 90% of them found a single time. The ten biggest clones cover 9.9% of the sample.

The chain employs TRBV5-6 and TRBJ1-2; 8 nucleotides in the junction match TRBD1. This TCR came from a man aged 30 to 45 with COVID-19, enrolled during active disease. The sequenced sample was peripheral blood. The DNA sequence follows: TGTGCCAGCAGCTTGTGGGACGCAGGGGGCAGGTGCTATGGCTACACCTTC. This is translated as CASSLWDAGGRCYGYTF. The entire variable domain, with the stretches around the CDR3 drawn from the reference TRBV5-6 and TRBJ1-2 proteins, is DAGVTQSPTHLIKTRGQQVTLRCSPKSGHDTVSWYQQALGQGPQFIFQYYEEEERQRGNFPDRFSGHQFPNYSSELNVNALLLGDSALYLCASSLWDAGGRCYGYTFGSGTRLTVV.